Shown below are 11 T cell receptor beta chains from a single sample sequenced in a study of beta chain features in type 1 diabetes. Expressed TCRB transcripts got sequenced, as all isolated RNA was reverse transcribed. This table comes from immunoSEQ multiplex PCR, and its TCRdb copy is limited to in-frame clones, with some not included. The repertoire holds about 300,000 clones, with 7.5% to 9.5% as singletons. The sample was central memory CD4+ T cells from blood. These receptors came from a woman aged 18-35 years in good health.

This chain connects TRBV11-3 to TRBJ1-1; D remains ambiguous. Trimming left V 1 base short and J 2 bases short, with 5 bases between. The CDR3 runs 13 residues. Germline V CDR1 and CDR2: SGHNT, YENEEA. CDR3: CASSLGGNTEAFF. As DNA, the CDR3 is TGTGCCAGCAGCTTAGGGGGAAACACTGAAGCTTTCTTT.

In its sample, this clone was seen a few times. The CDR3 sequence is CASSLLPRDPPLTNYEQYF. For the CDR3, the DNA is TGTGCCAGCAGTCTACTACCTCGGGACCCTCCCTTAACGAACTACGAGCAGTACTTC. The chain employs TRBV13 and TRBJ2-7; either TRBD1 or TRBD2 may supply D (5 bases each). There are 19 residues in the CDR3. V lost 6 bases and J lost 3, with 30 bases in between. Germline V gene lookup returns CDR1 PRHDT and CDR2 FYEKMQ (reference sequence).

The chain uses TRBV2 and TRBJ2-5, with D hard to call. The length of the CDR3 is 13 residues. The germline CDR1 and CDR2 sequences are SNHLY and FYNNEI. Trimming pared 6 bases from V and 0 bases from J, leaving 8 bases between. The CDR3 loop reads CASRREYQETQYF. CDR3 DNA sequence: TGTGCCAGCAGGCGAGAGTACCAAGAGACCCAGTACTTC.

J is TRBJ2-5 and V is TRBV5-6; TRBD1 might be the D (6 bases). Germline CDR1 is SGHDT and CDR2 is YYEEEE. The CDR3 consists of 13 residues. Trimming left V 2 bases short and J 5 bases short, with 10 bases between. The CDR3 loop reads CASSFGTSETQYF. The CDR3 DNA sequence: TGTGCCAGCAGCTTCGGGACAAGCGAGACCCAGTACTTC.

The chain has TRBV7-2 and TRBJ1-2; TRBD1 matches 9 bases. This CDR3 contains 14 residues. V shed 2 bases, J shed 6 bases, and the junction held 4 bases outside the gene matches. CDR1 is SGHTA, CDR2 FQGNSA, per germline. DNA of the CDR3: TGTGCCAGCAGCTTATCTACAGGGGGCGATGGCTACACCTTC. It is translated as CASSLSTGGDGYTF. The whole variable domain, remainder taken from reference TRBV7-2 and TRBJ1-2, is GAGVSQSPSNKVTEKGKDVELRCDPISGHTALYWYRQSLGQGLEFLIYFQGNSAPDKSGLPSDRFSAERTGGSVSTLTIQRTQQEDSAVYLCASSLSTGGDGYTFGSGTRLTVV.

This clone was detected only a few times. The V call is TRBV4-2, the J call TRBJ2-1; 7 positions agree with TRBD2. Germline CDR1 reads LGHNA; CDR2 reads YNFKEQ. The CDR3 runs 16 residues. The V and J ends lost 5 bases and 9 bases, in that order; junction bases with no gene match: 16. CDR3 sequence reads: CASSNSGDRPLGEQFF. For the CDR3, the DNA is TGTGCCAGCAGCAACAGCGGGGACCGGCCTTTGGGTGAGCAGTTCTTC.

This clone was picked up many times. The J gene is TRBJ2-1, the V gene TRBV7-6; 7 nucleotides agree with TRBD1. Germline V gene sequence: CDR1 SGHVS, CDR2 FNYEAQ. This CDR3 comprises 13 residues. The junction had 6 bases not matched to a gene; V was cut back by 4 bases and J by 9 bases. The DNA for the CDR3 is TGTGCCAGCAGCTCCACAGGGGCGGGTGAGCAGTTCTTC. Translated, it gives CASSSTGAGEQFF.

In this sample, this clone turned up a few times. The CDR3 DNA is TGTGCCTGGAATGTTCAACAGGGTGACGAGCAGTACTTC. Translated, it gives CAWNVQQGDEQYF. The V gene is TRBV30, the J gene TRBJ2-7; D possibly corresponds to TRBD1 (6 bases). CDR3 length equals 13 residues. The germline CDR1 and CDR2 sequences are GTSNPN and SVGIG (reference sequence). V lost 4 bases to trimming and J lost 5 bases, with 15 bases between them.

This clone occurred a few times. The rearrangement joins TRBV11-3 to TRBJ1-6; a weak D match, TRBD1 (6 bases). The CDR3 is 14 amino acids. Trimming removed 8 bases at V and 8 bases at J, with 16 bases between. CDR1 SGHNT and CDR2 YENEEA come from the germline V gene. The DNA for the CDR3 is TGTGCCAGCCGCCCGGGGTCAGGGGATTCACCCCTCCACTTT. It translates to CASRPGSGDSPLHF. The whole variable domain, filled in from reference TRBV11-3 and TRBJ1-6, reads EAGVVQSPRYKIIEKKQPVAFWCNPISGHNTLYWYLQNLGQGPELLIRYENEEAVDDSQLPKDRFSAERLKGVDSTLKIQPAELGDSAVYLCASRPGSGDSPLHFGNGTRLTVT.

The V gene is TRBV5-6, the J gene TRBJ2-7; D unresolved. This CDR3 is built from 12 residues. The germline CDR1 and CDR2 sequences are SGHDT and YYEEEE. The V end was cut by 4 bases, the J end by 4 bases, with 9 bases between. The CDR3 DNA is TGTGCCAGCAGCACGACTTTTTACGAGCAGTACTTC. The encoded protein is CASSTTFYEQYF.

In its sample, this clone was seen a few times. The J gene is TRBJ1-3, the V gene TRBV6-1; a weak D match, TRBD1 (6 bases). The CDR3 covers 13 residues. The V end lost 8 bases, the J end lost 4 bases, and 12 bases lay between the germline ends. Per germline, CDR1 MNHNS and CDR2 SASEGT. CDR3 protein: CASGQLGGNTIYF. Written as DNA, the CDR3 is TGTGCCAGCGGACAGCTTGGAGGAAACACCATATATTTT.